This TCR beta chain came from a study of OX40 agonist ivuxolimab in advanced cancers. Note on this clone: Its target is not known.

TCRdb's table, derived via immunoSEQ multiplex PCR, lists solely in-frame clones and lacks some. Of more than 25,000 clones detected, around 75% appear once; the ten largest clones hold under 40%. This CDR3 is 15 amino acids long. V gave up 4 bases and J gave up 2 bases, with 14 bases separating them. Germline values: CDR1 SGDLS, CDR2 YYNGEE. Whole-study results and caveats: CD4+ and CD8+ blood T cells expanded clonally by week 6 at 0.1 to 3.0 mg/kg. People who partly responded at 0.1-3.0 mg/kg had some of the least clonal expansion seen.

The receptor was isolated from an adult with an advanced solid tumor such as melanoma, head and neck, liver or kidney cancer. The specimen was CD4+ or CD8+ T cells sorted from blood, collected in a trial of the OX40 agonist ivuxolimab. J is TRBJ2-3 and V is TRBV9; tentative D call: TRBD1 (5 bases). The CDR3 reads CASSPQGVFTDTQYF. The CDR3 nucleotides are TGTGCCAGCAGCCCCCAAGGGGTATTCACAGATACGCAGTATTTT.